These 8 T cell receptor beta chains originate from one sample sequenced in a study of blood T cell repertoires in COVID-19. TCRdb's table, derived via immunoSEQ multiplex PCR, lists solely in-frame clones and lacks some. The sample includes under 250,000 clones, around 84% seen only once; the top ten take around 3%. The specimen was peripheral blood. Every receptor here comes from a man between 50 and 59 years old who had recovered from COVID-19.

This chain connects TRBV27 to TRBJ2-7; the D gene is possibly TRBD2 (6 bases). V lost 7 bases and J 4 bases, leaving 20 bases between the germline ends. Germline-derived CDR1 and CDR2 are MNHEY and SMNVEV (reference sequence). There are 15 residues in the CDR3. The DNA for the CDR3 is TGTGCCAGCATGGTCGGGGGAGCCCTTTTATACGAGCAGTACTTC. Amino acid sequence: CASMVGGALLYEQYF.

The J gene is TRBJ2-7, the V gene TRBV30; TRBD1 is a possible D gene (5 bases). V shed 1 base and J shed 1 base, with 5 bases lying between them. CDR1 is GTSNPN, CDR2 SVGIG, per germline (reference sequence). The CDR3 covers 12 residues. For the CDR3, the DNA is TGTGCCTGGAGTGAGGGGTCCTACGAGCAGTACTTC. Its protein is CAWSEGSYEQYF.

This CDR3 reads CASSLTVGGGGPYEQYF. The CDR3 region has the DNA TGCGCCAGCAGCTTGACCGTCGGCGGAGGGGGCCCCTACGAGCAGTACTTC. V gene TRBV5-1 combines with J gene TRBJ2-7, with D tentatively TRBD1 (7 bases). The length of the CDR3 is 17 residues. Germline assignment: CDR1 SGHRS and CDR2 YFSETQ. The V end was cut by 1 base, the J end by 2 bases, with 19 bases between.

This clone was seen once. V gene TRBV27 combines with J gene TRBJ2-7, with D perhaps matching TRBD1 (5 bases). Germline V gene data show CDR1 as MNHEY and CDR2 as SMNVEV (reference sequence). Trimming cost V 5 bases and J 5 bases, with 19 bases left between them. The CDR3 runs to 15 residues. The DNA of the CDR3 is TGTGCCAGCAGTCCAATGCCGTCAGGGCTCCACGAGCAGTACTTC. It yields the protein CASSPMPSGLHEQYF.

The chain combines TRBV3-1 (or the pseudogene TRBV3-2) with TRBJ2-7, with TRBD2 identical over 11 bases. CDR1 and CDR2 (germline): LGHDT, YNNKEL (reference sequence). The CDR3 consists of 15 residues. V lost 4 bases and J lost 1; bases outside the gene matches: 3. CDR3 loop: CASSLLAGESYEQYF. The CDR3 DNA reads TGTGCCAGCAGCCTACTAGCGGGAGAATCCTACGAGCAGTACTTC.

This chain connects TRBV30 to TRBJ2-5; 8 nucleotides agree with TRBD1. Germline V lookup: CDR1 GTSNPN, CDR2 SVGIG (reference sequence). V trimming: 2 bases; J trimming: 5 bases; junction bases outside the gene matches: 7. The CDR3 consists of 14 residues. The CDR3 reads CAWSISGGRETQYF. In DNA, the CDR3 is TGTGCCTGGAGTATATCAGGGGGCAGGGAGACCCAGTACTTC.

The chain is built from TRBV16 and TRBJ2-7; 7 nucleotides agree with TRBD1. CDR1 and CDR2 (germline): KGHSY, FQNENV. Losses at the gene ends were 2 bases for V and 6 bases for J; bases not matched to a gene: 4. The CDR3 is 13 amino acids. CDR3 loop: CASSQRQGREQYF. Here the CDR3 DNA reads TGTGCCAGCAGCCAACGACAGGGCCGCGAGCAGTACTTC. The full variable domain, completed using reference TRBV16 and TRBJ2-7, is GEEVAQTPKHLVRGEGQKAKLYCAPIKGHSYVFWYQQVLKNEFKFLISFQNENVFDETGMPKERFSAKCLPNSPCSLEIQATKLEDSAVYFCASSQRQGREQYFGPGTRLTVT.

The chain carries TRBV6-1 and TRBJ2-3; D is unclear. The ends were cut back, 3 bases at V and 0 bases at J, with 13 bases in the middle. Germline V gene sequence: CDR1 MNHNS, CDR2 SASEGT. This CDR3 contains 16 residues. CDR3: CASSDGRLPSTDTQYF. The CDR3 bases are TGTGCCAGCAGTGACGGCAGACTTCCTAGCACAGATACGCAGTATTTT.